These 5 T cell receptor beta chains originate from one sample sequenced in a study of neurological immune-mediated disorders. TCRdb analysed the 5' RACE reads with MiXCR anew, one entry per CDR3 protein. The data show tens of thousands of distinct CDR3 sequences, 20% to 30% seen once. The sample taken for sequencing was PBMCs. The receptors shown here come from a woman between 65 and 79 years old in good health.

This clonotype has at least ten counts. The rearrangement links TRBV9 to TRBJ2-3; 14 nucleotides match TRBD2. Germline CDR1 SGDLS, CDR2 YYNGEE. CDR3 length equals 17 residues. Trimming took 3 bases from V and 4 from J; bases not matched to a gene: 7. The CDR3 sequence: CASSGGGLAGGADTQYF. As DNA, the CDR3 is TGTGCCAGCAGCGGAGGTGGACTAGCGGGAGGAGCAGATACGCAGTATTTT.

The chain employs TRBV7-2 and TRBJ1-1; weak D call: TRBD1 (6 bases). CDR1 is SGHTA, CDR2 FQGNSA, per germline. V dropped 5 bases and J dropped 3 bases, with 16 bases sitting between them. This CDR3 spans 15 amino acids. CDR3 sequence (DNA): TGTGCCAGCAGCCCAGGGGACATGAGGGACACTGAAGCTTTCTTT. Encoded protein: CASSPGDMRDTEAFF.

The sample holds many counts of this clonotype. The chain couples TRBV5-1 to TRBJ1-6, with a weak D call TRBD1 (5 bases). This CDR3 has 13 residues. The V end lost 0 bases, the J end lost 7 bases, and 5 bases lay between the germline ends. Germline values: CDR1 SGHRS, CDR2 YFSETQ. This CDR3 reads CASSLEGNSPLHF. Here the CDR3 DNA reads TGCGCCAGCAGCTTGGAGGGGAATTCACCCCTCCACTTT.

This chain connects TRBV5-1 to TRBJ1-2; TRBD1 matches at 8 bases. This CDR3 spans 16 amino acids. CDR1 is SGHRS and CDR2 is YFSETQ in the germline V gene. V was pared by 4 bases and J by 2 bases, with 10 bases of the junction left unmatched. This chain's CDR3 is CASSQDRARLNYGYTF. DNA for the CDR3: TGCGCCAGCAGCCAGGACAGGGCCAGATTGAACTATGGCTACACCTTC.

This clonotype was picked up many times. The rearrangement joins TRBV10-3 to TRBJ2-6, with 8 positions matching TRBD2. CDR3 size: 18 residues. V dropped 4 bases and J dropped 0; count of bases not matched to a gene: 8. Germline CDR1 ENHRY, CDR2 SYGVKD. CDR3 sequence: CAISVRTSGGSGANVLTF. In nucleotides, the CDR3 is TGTGCCATCAGTGTGCGAACTAGCGGAGGCTCTGGGGCCAACGTCCTGACTTTC.